The rows below give T cell receptor beta chains drawn from one sample of a study of T cell changes during pregnancy in multiple sclerosis. Only in-frame clones appear in the TCRdb table, and some are missing; sequencing was by immunoSEQ multiplex PCR. In the table there are tens of thousands of clones, 85% to 90% of which are singletons. The material was CD8+ T cells from peripheral blood mononuclear cells, obtained after pregnancy. These receptors came from a female donor in good health, enrolled as a control in a pregnancy study. The CDR3 runs from the conserved cysteine through the conserved F or W. A D gene is named only where the DNA matches it firmly. Clone size is not always given. Where it is, it says once, few, many or a class for expanded clones.

j_call d_call clone_size cdr3_length v_call cdr3_aa cdr3_nt
TRBJ1-1 TRBD1 few 14 TRBV7-9 CATLTRGINTEAFF TGTGCCACCCTTACCAGGGGGATTAACACTGAAGCTTTCTTT
TRBJ1-2 NA once 24 TRBV10-3 CAISDPRGGTQEPERVQSNYGYTF TGTGCCATCAGTGACCCCAGGGGTGGGACGCAGGAACCGGAAAGGGTTCAGTCTAACTATGGCTACACCTTC
TRBJ1-6 TRBD1 few 15 TRBV4-2 CASSRGTENNSPLHF TGTGCCAGCAGCCGCGGGACAGAGAATAATTCACCCCTCCACTTT
TRBJ2-7 TRBD1 NA 14 TRBV28 CASSLLRGQVEQYF TGTGCCAGCAGTTTACTCAGGGGGCAGGTCGAGCAGTACTTC
TRBJ2-7 NA NA 15 TRBV19 CASSPGTSVSYEQYF TGTGCCAGTAGTCCGGGGACTTCTGTCTCCTACGAGCAGTACTTC
TRBJ1-4 NA NA 14 TRBV25-1 CASSEGESPEKLFF TGTGCCAGCAGTGAAGGAGAAAGCCCTGAAAAACTGTTTTTT
TRBJ1-6 NA NA 15 TRBV15 CATSRVFPNRSSLHF TGTGCCACCAGCAGAGTTTTTCCTAACAGGTCATCCCTCCACTTT
TRBJ2-1 TRBD2 NA 14 TRBV7-6 CASSFGGGATEQFF TGTGCCAGCAGCTTTGGCGGGGGGGCCACTGAGCAGTTCTTC
TRBJ2-7 TRBD2 NA 14 TRBV5-1 CASSWRGGGYEQYF TGCGCCAGCAGCTGGAGGGGCGGGGGTTACGAGCAGTACTTC
TRBJ2-1 TRBD2 NA 15 TRBV23-1 CASSQSLAGRGEQFF TGCGCCAGCAGTCAATCGCTAGCGGGGCGGGGGGAGCAGTTCTTC
TRBJ1-1 NA once 16 TRBV9 CASSHVREGGDTEAFF TGTGCCAGCAGCCATGTTAGGGAAGGAGGTGACACTGAAGCTTTCTTT
TRBJ2-1 NA NA 18 TRBV4-3 CASSQDRVGLGPYNEQFF TGCGCCAGCAGCCAAGATCGGGTTGGTCTAGGCCCCTACAATGAGCAGTTCTTC
TRBJ2-7 NA few 11 TRBV21-1 CASSKQYEQYF TGTGCCAGCAGCAAACAATACGAGCAGTACTTC
TRBJ1-6 TRBD1 NA 13 TRBV11-3 CASSDRGNSPLHF TGTGCCAGCAGCGACAGGGGTAATTCACCCCTCCACTTT
TRBJ2-5 NA NA 14 TRBV9 CASSEVGGGETQYF TGTGCCAGCAGTGAGGTGGGGGGAGGAGAGACCCAGTACTTC
TRBJ1-5 NA NA 16 TRBV7-8 CASSLAGSGSNQPQHF TGTGCCAGCAGCTTAGCAGGGAGCGGCAGCAATCAGCCCCAGCATTTT
TRBJ2-7 NA NA 13 TRBV27 CASGGASSYEQYF TGTGCCAGTGGAGGGGCAAGCTCCTACGAGCAGTACTTC
TRBJ2-7 NA NA 11 TRBV11-2 CASSPGLGQYF TGTGCCAGCAGCCCAGGTCTGGGGCAGTACTTC
TRBJ2-2 NA NA 14 TRBV6-4 CASSEAGDTGELFF TGTGCCAGCAGTGAAGCGGGCGACACCGGGGAGCTGTTTTTT
TRBJ2-1 NA NA 16 TRBV5-1 CASSLGASPAYNEQFF TGCGCCAGCAGCTTGGGGGCAAGTCCCGCCTACAATGAGCAGTTCTTC
TRBJ2-2 NA NA 11 TRBV6-5 CASWSGLKLFF TGTGCCAGCTGGAGTGGTCTAAAGCTGTTTTTT
TRBJ2-7 TRBD1 NA 15 TRBV19 CASSFRDRDSYEQYF TGTGCCAGTAGTTTCCGGGACAGGGACAGCTACGAGCAGTACTTC
TRBJ1-1 NA NA 12 TRBV11-2 CASSLYNTEAFF TGTGCCAGCAGCTTATATAACACTGAAGCTTTCTTT